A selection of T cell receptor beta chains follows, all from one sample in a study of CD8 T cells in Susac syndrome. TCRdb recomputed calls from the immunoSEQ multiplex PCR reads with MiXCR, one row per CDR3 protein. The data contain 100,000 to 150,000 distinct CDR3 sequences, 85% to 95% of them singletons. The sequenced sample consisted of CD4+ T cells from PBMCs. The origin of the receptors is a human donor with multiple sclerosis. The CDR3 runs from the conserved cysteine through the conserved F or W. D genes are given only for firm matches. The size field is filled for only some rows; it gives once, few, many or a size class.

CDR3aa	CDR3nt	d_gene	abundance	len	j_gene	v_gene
CASSLILGQGIDEQFF	TGTGCCAGCAGTTTGATTTTAGGACAGGGTATCGATGAGCAGTTCTTC	TRBD1	.	16	TRBJ2-1	TRBV12-3/TRBV12-4
CASSLVREQYF	TGTGCCAGCAGCTTAGTGAGGGAGCAGTACTTC	.	.	11	TRBJ2-7	TRBV7-8
CASSRLDRDTGELFF	TGTGCCAGCAGTCGTTTGGACAGAGACACCGGGGAGCTGTTTTTT	.	.	15	TRBJ2-2	TRBV5-6
CSGAGDTDTQYF	TGCAGTGGAGCGGGGGACACAGATACGCAGTATTTT	TRBD2	.	12	TRBJ2-3	TRBV20-1
CSARTGTPNTQYF	TGCAGTGCTAGAACTGGGACTCCAAATACGCAGTATTTT	.	.	13	TRBJ2-3	TRBV20-1
CASSLNWGETEAFF	TGTGCCAGCAGCTTAAATTGGGGGGAGACTGAAGCTTTCTTT	.	.	14	TRBJ1-1	TRBV13
CASSLVYEQYF	TGTGCCAGCAGTTTAGTCTACGAGCAGTACTTC	.	once	11	TRBJ2-7	TRBV28
CASVGGADEKLFF	TGTGCCAGCGTGGGGGGCGCTGATGAAAAACTGTTTTTT	.	.	13	TRBJ1-4	TRBV19
CASSSATSSSYNEQFF	TGTGCCAGCAGTTCAGCCACCTCGAGCTCCTACAATGAGCAGTTCTTC	.	.	16	TRBJ2-1	TRBV28
CASSYSPISGANVLTF	TGTGCCAGCAGTTACTCTCCCATCTCTGGGGCCAACGTCCTGACTTTC	.	.	16	TRBJ2-6	TRBV6-5
CATATGGPDTQYF	TGTGCCACCGCGACAGGGGGCCCAGATACGCAGTATTTT	TRBD1	.	13	TRBJ2-3	TRBV10-3
CASSLQPGQTYGYTF	TGTGCCAGTAGTCTGCAACCGGGACAGACTTATGGCTACACCTTC	TRBD1	.	15	TRBJ1-2	TRBV19
CASSQDLRYRGTGELFF	TGTGCCAGCAGCCAAGATTTAAGGTATCGTGGCACCGGGGAGCTGTTTTTT	.	.	17	TRBJ2-2	TRBV14
CASSQEGWSLWSFF	TGTGCCAGCAGTCAGGAGGGGTGGTCTCTGTGGTCTTTCTTT	.	.	14	TRBJ1-1	TRBV12-3/TRBV12-4
CASISAGRAAFF	TGTGCCAGTATTTCGGCTGGCAGGGCAGCTTTCTTT	.	.	12	TRBJ1-1	TRBV19
CASSLRRGPNTGELFF	TGTGCCAGCAGTCTCCGGAGGGGTCCGAACACCGGGGAGCTGTTTTTT	.	.	16	TRBJ2-2	TRBV7-2
CASSLMGRAYNSPLHF	TGTGCCAGCAGCTTAATGGGGAGAGCCTATAATTCACCCCTCCACTTT	.	.	16	TRBJ1-6	TRBV7-3
CASSDIRRQGKFSPLHF	TGTGCCAGCAGCGACATTCGCCGACAGGGTAAATTTTCACCCCTCCACTTT	TRBD1	.	17	TRBJ1-6	TRBV6-1
CAWSSGYHLHF	TGTGCCTGGAGCTCGGGGTACCACCTCCACTTT	.	once	11	TRBJ1-6	TRBV30
CAIREGQTTNYGYTF	TGTGCCATCAGAGAGGGACAAACCACTAACTATGGCTACACCTTC	.	.	15	TRBJ1-2	TRBV10-3
CASSYSTGSKYEQYF	TGTGCCAGCAGTTACTCTACCGGCAGTAAGTACGAGCAGTACTTC	.	once	15	TRBJ2-7	TRBV6-5
CASSPQTGGASNTQYF	TGTGCCAGCAGCCCCCAGACCGGGGGGGCCTCAAATACGCAGTATTTT	TRBD2	.	16	TRBJ2-3	TRBV4-2
CASRAGPNEQYF	TGCGCCAGCAGGGCGGGGCCAAACGAGCAGTACTTC	.	.	12	TRBJ2-7	TRBV4-1
CASSEGQGVTDTQYF	TGCGCCAGCAGCGAGGGACAGGGTGTTACAGATACGCAGTATTTT	TRBD1	once	15	TRBJ2-3	TRBV5-1
CASRGALNTEAFF	TGCGCCAGCAGGGGGGCATTGAACACTGAAGCTTTCTTT	.	.	13	TRBJ1-1	TRBV5-1
CASSRQDRRENYGYTF	TGCGCCAGCAGCCGCCAGGACAGGAGAGAGAACTATGGCTACACCTTC	TRBD1	.	16	TRBJ1-2	TRBV4-1
CASSYRGAYTGELFF	TGTGCCAGCAGTTACCGGGGCGCCTACACCGGGGAGCTGTTTTTT	.	.	15	TRBJ2-2	TRBV6-5
CASSLAGRGYTF	TGTGCCAGCAGCTTAGCGGGCCGAGGCTACACCTTC	.	.	12	TRBJ1-2	TRBV11-2
CASRETGDTGELFF	TGTGCCAGTAGGGAGACAGGGGATACCGGGGAGCTGTTTTTT	TRBD1	.	14	TRBJ2-2	TRBV19
CASSQSLRGDVVFF	TGCGCCAGCAGTCAATCCCTTCGGGGGGACGTGGTTTTCTTT	.	.	14	TRBJ1-1	TRBV23-1
CASSQDTGAAGDF	TGTGCCAGCAGCCAAGATACGGGGGCAGCGGGCGACTTC	.	.	13	TRBJ2-5	TRBV4-2
CASSIQPQGRMDGYTF	TGCGCCAGCAGCATACAACCACAGGGGCGAATGGATGGCTACACCTTC	TRBD1	.	16	TRBJ1-2	TRBV5-1
CASSSGPNYGYTF	TGTGCCAGCAGTTCAGGGCCTAACTATGGCTACACCTTC	.	.	13	TRBJ1-2	TRBV6-2/TRBV6-3
CASSFLTGNTIYF	TGTGCCAGCAGCTTTCTCACTGGAAACACCATATATTTT	.	.	13	TRBJ1-3	TRBV11-2
CASSEFRTGVDGYTF	TGTGCCAGCAGTGAATTTCGGACAGGGGTGGATGGCTACACCTTC	TRBD1	.	15	TRBJ1-2	TRBV25-1
CASSTRTGAYEQYF	TGTGCCAGCAGCACACGGACAGGGGCCTACGAGCAGTACTTC	TRBD1	.	14	TRBJ2-7	TRBV7-9
CSARDGARVRDGYTF	TGCAGTGCTAGAGATGGGGCCCGGGTTAGGGATGGCTACACCTTC	.	.	15	TRBJ1-2	TRBV20-1
CASSKDRASDYEQYF	TGTGCCAGTAGCAAAGACAGGGCGTCGGACTACGAGCAGTACTTC	TRBD1	.	15	TRBJ2-7	TRBV19
CASSRPSRRSYNEQFF	TGTGCCAGCAGCCGACCATCAAGGCGCTCCTACAATGAGCAGTTCTTC	.	once	16	TRBJ2-1	TRBV6-1
CASSPPTGGGTEAFF	TGTGCCAGCTCACCACCGACAGGGGGTGGCACTGAAGCTTTCTTT	TRBD1	.	15	TRBJ1-1	TRBV18
CASSLAGAGETQYF	TGTGCCAGCAGTTTGGCCGGGGCCGGAGAGACCCAGTACTTC	.	.	14	TRBJ2-5	TRBV12-3/TRBV12-4
CASSPRNNRQNQETQYF	TGCGCCAGCAGCCCTCGCAACAATCGGCAAAACCAAGAGACCCAGTACTTC	.	.	17	TRBJ2-5	TRBV5-1
CASSLLAGVSTDTQYF	TGTGCCAGCAGCCTCCTAGCGGGGGTAAGCACAGATACGCAGTATTTT	TRBD2	.	16	TRBJ2-3	TRBV7-9
CASSPATGYNSPLHF	TGTGCCAGCAGCCCCGCGACAGGGTATAATTCACCCCTCCACTTT	TRBD1	.	15	TRBJ1-6	TRBV9
CASSLLGGAGELFF	TGTGCCAGCAGTCTACTGGGGGGAGCCGGGGAGCTGTTTTTT	.	.	14	TRBJ2-2	TRBV7-7
CAWSQGTEAFF	TGTGCCTGGAGTCAGGGGACTGAAGCTTTCTTT	.	.	11	TRBJ1-1	TRBV30
CASSLGGSVGYYEQYF	TGTGCCAGCAGCTTGGGGGGGAGCGTGGGGTACTACGAGCAGTACTTC	.	.	16	TRBJ2-7	TRBV5-4
CASSPVDLRNTEAFF	TGTGCCAGCTCACCGGTTGACCTCCGAAACACTGAAGCTTTCTTT	.	.	15	TRBJ1-1	TRBV18
CASTQTGGVGHEQFF	TGCGCCAGCACTCAGACAGGGGGCGTTGGGCATGAGCAGTTCTTC	TRBD1	.	15	TRBJ2-1	TRBV10-2
CASSPRDRDLSQYAFF	TGTGCCAGCTCACCACGAGACAGGGACCTTTCTCAATACGCTTTCTTT	TRBD1	.	16	TRBJ1-1	TRBV18
CASSPVNSNQPQHF	TGTGCCAGCAGCCCAGTAAATAGCAATCAGCCCCAGCATTTT	.	few	14	TRBJ1-5	TRBV3-1
CAISVGQGTYGYTF	TGTGCCATCAGTGTAGGGCAGGGGACCTATGGCTACACCTTC	.	.	14	TRBJ1-2	TRBV10-3
CSAREVPEVEKLFF	TGCAGTGCTAGAGAGGTCCCCGAAGTGGAAAAACTGTTTTTT	.	.	14	TRBJ1-4	TRBV20-1
CASSIIYRDGYTF	TGTGCCAGTAGTATAATCTACAGGGATGGCTACACCTTC	.	.	13	TRBJ1-2	TRBV19
CASSYTGNTEAFF	TGTGCCAGCAGTTATACCGGCAACACTGAAGCTTTCTTT	.	few	13	TRBJ1-1	TRBV6-5
CSAHDRPDDYGYTF	TGCAGTGCTCATGACAGGCCCGACGACTATGGCTACACCTTC	.	once	14	TRBJ1-2	TRBV20-1
CAWSQTGPNEKLFF	TGTGCCTGGAGCCAGACAGGTCCGAATGAAAAACTGTTTTTT	.	.	14	TRBJ1-4	TRBV30
CASKFSGANVLTF	TGTGCCAGCAAGTTTTCTGGGGCCAACGTCCTGACTTTC	.	.	13	TRBJ2-6	TRBV11-1
CASSETGPLWEKLFF	TGCGCCAGCAGCGAAACAGGGCCCCTCTGGGAAAAACTGTTTTTT	.	.	15	TRBJ1-4	TRBV5-1
CATSGLYNEQFF	TGTGCCACCAGTGGCCTCTACAATGAGCAGTTCTTC	.	.	12	TRBJ2-1	TRBV24-1